Listed here are 22 T cell receptor beta chains from one sample, sequenced in a study of CD8+ T cells in alopecia areata. Reverse transcribed after extraction, RNA yielded cDNA as the sequencing template. Libraries were prepared by immunoSEQ multiplex PCR; TCRdb keeps only in-frame clonotypes and omits some of them. The sample has more than 150,000 clones, 51% seen once. Treatment given: oral pan-JAK inhibitor, 5-10 mg twice daily. Material: CD8+ T cells sorted from blood, obtained around week 54, from a patient treated with tofacitinib. The receptor source for this set is a human donor with alopecia areata.

The DNA for the CDR3 is TGTGCCAGCAGTCCCAAGGTCCTAGGCAGGGTGGCTCAGCCCCAGCATTTT. Residues: CASSPKVLGRVAQPQHF. This chain connects TRBV7-8 to TRBJ1-5; the D gene is possibly TRBD1 (5 bases). Germline loops: CDR1 SGHVS, CDR2 FQNEAQ. Trimming cost V 6 bases and J 6 bases, with 24 bases left between them. CDR3 size: 17 residues. The full variable domain, rest sourced from reference TRBV7-8 and TRBJ1-5, is GAGVSQSPRYKVAKRGQDVALRCDPISGHVSLFWYQQALGQGPEFLTYFQNEAQLDKSGLPSDRFFAERPEGSVSTLKIQRTQQEDSAVYLCASSPKVLGRVAQPQHFGDGTRLSIL.

The sample holds many counts of this clone. The rearrangement uses TRBV4-3 and TRBJ1-4; possibly TRBD1 for D (5 bases). V was cut by 0 bases and J by 5 bases, with 13 bases left in between. The CDR3 runs 16 residues. From germline, CDR1 is LGHNA and CDR2 YSLEER. CDR3 sequence reads: CASSQDGVGPNEKLFF. DNA for the CDR3: TGCGCCAGCAGCCAAGATGGTGTGGGACCCAATGAAAAACTGTTTTTT.

V usage is TRBV6-5 and J usage is TRBJ2-1; 9 positions match TRBD2. The germline V gene has CDR1 MNHEY and CDR2 SVGAGI. J gave up 5 bases and V 2 bases, and 4 bases lay outside the gene matches. This CDR3 is 15 amino acids long. CDR3 sequence: CASSYNQRGDNEQFF. The CDR3 DNA reads TGTGCCAGCAGTTACAACCAGCGGGGGGACAATGAGCAGTTCTTC.

V and J are TRBV30 and TRBJ2-3; possible D gene TRBD2, 5 bases. Germline assignment: CDR1 GTSNPN and CDR2 SVGIG (reference sequence). Trimming removed 2 bases at V and 0 bases at J, with 6 bases between. CDR3 length equals 13 residues. CDR3: CAWSPGSTDTQYF. In nucleotides, the CDR3 is TGTGCCTGGAGTCCGGGAAGCACAGATACGCAGTATTTT.

J is TRBJ2-1 and V is TRBV5-6; 8 positions agree with TRBD2. CDR1 and CDR2 (germline): SGHDT, YYEEEE. Trimming at V came to 3 bases and at J to 9 bases, leaving 8 bases not matched to a gene. This CDR3 contains 14 residues. Here the CDR3 DNA reads TGTGCCAGCAGCTCCGGGACTAGTCTCGGTGAGCAGTTCTTC. Translating gives CASSSGTSLGEQFF.

The genes are TRBV30 and TRBJ1-2, with 8 nucleotides matching TRBD1. With V trimmed by 5 bases and J by 8 bases, 7 bases remained unmatched. Per the germline V gene, CDR1 is GTSNPN and CDR2 is SVGIG (reference sequence). The CDR3 contains 12 residues. CDR3 nucleotide sequence: TGTGCCTGGGTCGGACAGGGAAGCGGCTACACCTTC. This gives the protein CAWVGQGSGYTF.

This clone was picked up a small number of times. The V call is TRBV10-3, the J call TRBJ2-2, with no clear D. Germline values: CDR1 ENHRY, CDR2 SYGVKD. The CDR3 consists of 14 residues. The V gene lost 7 bases and the J gene lost 0 bases, with 9 bases spanning the gap. The CDR3 is CAITGGPNTGELFF. In DNA form, the CDR3 reads TGTGCCATCACGGGTGGTCCGAACACCGGGGAGCTGTTTTTT.

This clone was found a few times. The gene calls are TRBV27 and TRBJ1-1; no reliable D call. V was cut by 5 bases and J by 8 bases, with 12 bases left in between. Germline loops: CDR1 MNHEY, CDR2 SMNVEV (reference sequence). The CDR3 runs to 12 residues. The CDR3 spells CASSPVGEEAFF. The CDR3, as DNA: TGTGCCAGCAGTCCGGTCGGAGAAGAAGCTTTCTTT.

This clone was counted a single time. The chain is built from TRBV27 and TRBJ2-7, with 8 bases lining up with TRBD2. Germline CDR1 and CDR2: MNHEY and SMNVEV (reference sequence). The CDR3 length is 13 residues. V lost 3 bases to trimming and J lost 4 bases; unmatched junction nucleotides: 2. The CDR3 region is CASSLTSAYEQYF. CDR3 coding DNA: TGTGCCAGCAGTTTGACTAGCGCTTACGAGCAGTACTTC.

The rearrangement uses TRBV7-8 and TRBJ2-5, with TRBD2 as a possible D gene (5 bases). The CDR3 loop spans 15 amino acids. Looked up from germline, CDR1 is SGHVS and CDR2 is FQNEAQ. V was clipped by 4 bases and J by 5 bases, with 17 bases between them. The CDR3 bases are TGTGCCAGCAGCTCACAGTTCCTGAGAGGGGAGACCCAGTACTTC. Translating gives CASSSQFLRGETQYF. The full variable domain, its missing parts supplied by reference TRBV7-8 and TRBJ2-5, is GAGVSQSPRYKVAKRGQDVALRCDPISGHVSLFWYQQALGQGPEFLTYFQNEAQLDKSGLPSDRFFAERPEGSVSTLKIQRTQQEDSAVYLCASSSQFLRGETQYFGPGTRLLVL.

The genes are TRBV29-1 and TRBJ1-2, with D tentatively TRBD1 (5 bases). The CDR3 covers 11 residues. Germline V gene lookup returns CDR1 SQVTM and CDR2 ANQGSEA. With 5 bases removed from V and 8 bases from J, the gap between germline ends came to 12 bases. CDR3 residues: CSVPGQRGYTF. As DNA, the CDR3 is TGCAGCGTTCCAGGGCAGAGAGGCTACACCTTC.

This rearrangement joins TRBV4-2 to TRBJ1-6; tentative D call: TRBD1 (5 bases). Trimming stripped 3 bases from V and 7 bases from J, with 10 bases between. Germline V gene data show CDR1 as LGHNA and CDR2 as YNFKEQ. This CDR3 is 14 amino acids long. The CDR3 bases are TGTGCCAGCAGCCAGACAGCCGAAAATTCACCCCTCCACTTT. Translation gives CASSQTAENSPLHF.

The rearrangement uses TRBV2 and TRBJ2-1; tentative D call: TRBD2 (6 bases). CDR3 length: 12 amino acids. The V end lost 3 bases, the J end lost 8 bases, and 8 bases lay between the germline ends. Germline V gene lookup returns CDR1 SNHLY and CDR2 FYNNEI. In DNA, the CDR3 is TGTGCCAGCAGTGAGGGGGAGGATGAGCAGTTCTTC. Translating it yields CASSEGEDEQFF.

Concerning this clone itself: This same CDR3 is encoded by further DNA sequences in the sample. In DNA form, the CDR3 reads TGTGCCAGCTCACGGGAGAACACTGAAGCTTTCTTT. Amino acids: CASSRENTEAFF. V and J are TRBV18 and TRBJ1-1; D call uncertain. The CDR3 loop spans 12 amino acids. Germline V gene sequence: CDR1 KGHSH, CDR2 LQKENI. V lost 4 bases, J lost 1 base, and 4 bases lay in between.

The V call is TRBV7-9, the J call TRBJ1-2; 7 bases fit TRBD1. The CDR3 covers 17 residues. Germline CDR1 SEHNR, CDR2 FQNEAQ (reference sequence). V shed 4 bases, J shed 0 bases, and the junction held 11 bases outside the gene matches. CDR3 residues: CASSSWDSAKANYGYTF. As DNA, the CDR3 is TGTGCCAGCAGCTCTTGGGACAGCGCTAAGGCTAACTATGGCTACACCTTC.

The rearrangement links TRBV7-8 to TRBJ2-7, with D perhaps TRBD2 (5 bases). The CDR3 loop spans 17 amino acids. CDR1 and CDR2 (germline): SGHVS, FQNEAQ. V gave up 5 bases and J gave up 2 bases, with 22 bases separating them. The CDR3 protein is CASSQTVGRFGPYEQYF. The CDR3 DNA reads TGTGCCAGCAGCCAAACGGTGGGGAGATTTGGGCCCTACGAGCAGTACTTC.

The rearrangement links TRBV9 to TRBJ2-3; a weak D match, TRBD2 (5 bases). V lost 4 bases and J lost 2, with 11 bases in between. The V gene's germline CDR1 is SGDLS and CDR2 YYNGEE. This CDR3 region has 14 residues. CDR3 in DNA: TGTGCCAGCAGCCTAGCTGGATTCACAGATACGCAGTATTTT. Translation: CASSLAGFTDTQYF.

The chain employs TRBV30 and TRBJ1-6; D gene uncertain. The ends were cut back, 0 bases at V and 4 bases at J, with 10 bases in the middle. The CDR3 covers 15 residues. Germline values: CDR1 GTSNPN, CDR2 SVGIG (reference sequence). CDR3 nucleotide sequence: TGTGCCTGGAGTGTAGCGGACCTTTATAATTCACCCCTCCACTTT. This translates into CAWSVADLYNSPLHF.

This clone is a singleton in its sample. The CDR3 DNA reads TGTGCCAGCAGCCCGTCTAGCAATCAGCCCCAGCATTTT. Translated: CASSPSSNQPQHF. The chain joins TRBV7-2 to TRBJ1-5; D remains unclear. Germline assignment: CDR1 SGHTA and CDR2 FQGNSA. This CDR3 spans 13 amino acids. V shed 5 bases and J shed 0 bases, with 5 bases lying between them.

The chain couples TRBV27 to TRBJ1-1; D is unresolved. The CDR3 runs 11 residues. Germline CDR1 is MNHEY and CDR2 is SMNVEV (reference sequence). V lost 3 bases and J lost 6, with 5 bases in between. CDR3 region: CASSFGAEAFF. The CDR3 DNA reads TGTGCCAGCAGTTTCGGAGCTGAAGCTTTCTTT.

This chain links TRBV2 with TRBJ2-7, with D maybe TRBD2 (5 bases). The CDR3 consists of 13 residues. V lost 6 bases, J lost 2 bases, and 11 bases lay in between. Germline V lookup: CDR1 SNHLY, CDR2 FYNNEI. Here the CDR3 reads CASSPLVTYEQYF. CDR3 nucleotide sequence: TGTGCCAGCAGCCCACTAGTGACCTACGAGCAGTACTTC.

The gene calls are TRBV7-6 and TRBJ1-2; the D gene is possibly TRBD1 (5 bases). This CDR3 spans 14 amino acids. V dropped 0 bases and J dropped 4 bases, with 9 bases sitting between them. CDR1 SGHVS and CDR2 FNYEAQ come from the germline V gene. CDR3 sequence: CASSLAAGPYGYTF. CDR3 sequence (DNA): TGTGCCAGCAGCTTAGCCGCAGGGCCCTATGGCTACACCTTC.